A selection of T cell receptor beta chains follows, all from one sample in a study of response to subunit inactivated influenza vaccine. One entry per CDR3 protein results from TCRdb running MiXCR on the RT-PCR reads. The table shows roughly 650,000 distinct CDR3 sequences, with approximately 14% occurring only once. The sample in question was PBMCs from blood, obtained roughly 13 days after vaccination. These receptors came from a man between 50 and 59 years old who received an inactivated influenza vaccine. The CDR3 runs from the conserved cysteine through the conserved F or W. D genes are given only for firm matches.

j_gene: TRBJ2-1
v_gene: TRBV3-1
d_gene: .
CDR3aa: CASSPYRGGTDEQFF

j_gene: TRBJ2-7
v_gene: TRBV25-1
d_gene: .
CDR3aa: CASSDLTYEQYF

j_gene: TRBJ1-5
v_gene: TRBV12-3/TRBV12-4
d_gene: .
CDR3aa: CASTLEGIDQPQHF

j_gene: TRBJ2-1
v_gene: TRBV9
d_gene: .
CDR3aa: CASSVGAGISYNEQFF

j_gene: TRBJ1-5
v_gene: TRBV20-1
d_gene: .
CDR3aa: CSARNSNQPQHF

j_gene: TRBJ1-2
v_gene: TRBV29-1
d_gene: .
CDR3aa: CSVDRTDYGYTF

j_gene: TRBJ2-7
v_gene: TRBV5-1
d_gene: TRBD1
CDR3aa: CTSSRDSSTEQYF

j_gene: TRBJ2-1
v_gene: TRBV7-2
d_gene: .
CDR3aa: CASSLGGAQYNEQFF

j_gene: TRBJ2-7
v_gene: TRBV6-1
d_gene: .
CDR3aa: CASNRDITYEQYF

j_gene: TRBJ2-7
v_gene: TRBV7-9
d_gene: .
CDR3aa: CASSVGSLDGQYF

j_gene: TRBJ2-5
v_gene: TRBV15
d_gene: .
CDR3aa: CATSRDGTFTGETQYF

j_gene: TRBJ2-7
v_gene: TRBV10-3
d_gene: TRBD2
CDR3aa: CAISEGQRGLYEQYF

j_gene: TRBJ2-3
v_gene: TRBV5-1
d_gene: TRBD2
CDR3aa: CASSLGLAGLGGTQYF

j_gene: TRBJ2-1
v_gene: TRBV29-1
d_gene: .
CDR3aa: CSVEFGGLPDEQFF

j_gene: TRBJ1-4
v_gene: TRBV20-1
d_gene: TRBD1
CDR3aa: CSATSPTGDGGKLFF

j_gene: TRBJ2-3
v_gene: TRBV5-1
d_gene: .
CDR3aa: CASSLSGLSDTQYF

j_gene: TRBJ2-7
v_gene: TRBV12-3/TRBV12-4
d_gene: TRBD1
CDR3aa: CASSPRTGHSYEQYF

j_gene: TRBJ2-1
v_gene: TRBV12-5
d_gene: TRBD2
CDR3aa: CASGLITSGGTYNEQFF

j_gene: TRBJ2-2
v_gene: TRBV20-1
d_gene: TRBD2
CDR3aa: CSAILAGGSNTGELFF

j_gene: TRBJ1-1
v_gene: TRBV18
d_gene: .
CDR3aa: CASSGTPRFNTEAFF

j_gene: TRBJ2-3
v_gene: TRBV6-1
d_gene: TRBD1
CDR3aa: CASSGGQRGNTQYF

j_gene: TRBJ2-7
v_gene: TRBV12-3/TRBV12-4
d_gene: .
CDR3aa: CASVPVGRVGTYEQYF

j_gene: TRBJ2-1
v_gene: TRBV3-1
d_gene: TRBD1
CDR3aa: CASSHRQGTSYNEQFF

j_gene: TRBJ1-1
v_gene: TRBV19
d_gene: .
CDR3aa: CASNPPLKGTEAFF

j_gene: TRBJ2-4
v_gene: TRBV4-1
d_gene: .
CDR3aa: CASSQVISRRGQNIQYF

j_gene: TRBJ2-1
v_gene: TRBV7-9
d_gene: TRBD2
CDR3aa: CAQTLAGADNEQFF

j_gene: TRBJ2-1
v_gene: TRBV30
d_gene: .
CDR3aa: CAWSLGRGYNEQFF

j_gene: TRBJ2-7
v_gene: TRBV7-2
d_gene: .
CDR3aa: CASSLVRGPYEQYF

j_gene: TRBJ1-5
v_gene: TRBV12-3/TRBV12-4
d_gene: .
CDR3aa: CASRDGYTNQPQHF

j_gene: TRBJ1-2
v_gene: TRBV7-2
d_gene: TRBD1
CDR3aa: CASSLGGQGTSYGYTF

j_gene: TRBJ2-7
v_gene: TRBV12-3/TRBV12-4
d_gene: .
CDR3aa: CASSLGPGGPSYEQYF

j_gene: TRBJ1-3
v_gene: TRBV13
d_gene: .
CDR3aa: CASSLSMGNTIYF

j_gene: TRBJ2-1
v_gene: TRBV12-3/TRBV12-4
d_gene: TRBD2
CDR3aa: CASSPQAGVDGEQFF

j_gene: TRBJ2-4
v_gene: TRBV12-3/TRBV12-4
d_gene: .
CDR3aa: CASSYRVTNIQYF

j_gene: TRBJ2-5
v_gene: TRBV7-2
d_gene: .
CDR3aa: CASSLTLRKQETQYF

j_gene: TRBJ1-4
v_gene: TRBV20-1
d_gene: .
CDR3aa: CSARSNRAKGEKLFF

j_gene: TRBJ2-1
v_gene: TRBV7-2
d_gene: TRBD2
CDR3aa: CASSPDSGRAFFGQFF

j_gene: TRBJ2-2
v_gene: TRBV6-1
d_gene: .
CDR3aa: CASNTDGLNTGELFF

j_gene: TRBJ2-7
v_gene: TRBV7-2
d_gene: .
CDR3aa: CASSLGQNTYEQYF

j_gene: TRBJ2-1
v_gene: TRBV7-9
d_gene: .
CDR3aa: CASSLRETGSNEQFF

j_gene: TRBJ2-5
v_gene: TRBV5-1
d_gene: TRBD2
CDR3aa: CASSLGTALAEYQETQYF

j_gene: TRBJ2-7
v_gene: TRBV28
d_gene: .
CDR3aa: CASSLPPVYEQYF

j_gene: TRBJ1-2
v_gene: TRBV20-1
d_gene: .
CDR3aa: CSARETATYGYTF

j_gene: TRBJ1-1
v_gene: TRBV6-5
d_gene: .
CDR3aa: CASSYSLEGWNTEAFF

j_gene: TRBJ2-7
v_gene: TRBV28
d_gene: .
CDR3aa: CASSLGGGSSYEQYF

j_gene: TRBJ2-7
v_gene: TRBV6-1
d_gene: .
CDR3aa: CASSSLGGREQYF

j_gene: TRBJ2-7
v_gene: TRBV5-1
d_gene: .
CDR3aa: CASSSGTGEQYF

j_gene: TRBJ2-1
v_gene: TRBV9
d_gene: TRBD2
CDR3aa: CASSFKVTGGVNEQFF

j_gene: TRBJ2-7
v_gene: TRBV27
d_gene: .
CDR3aa: CASSFGRVHEQYF

j_gene: TRBJ1-1
v_gene: TRBV30
d_gene: .
CDR3aa: CAWITGRTEAFF

j_gene: TRBJ2-1
v_gene: TRBV28
d_gene: .
CDR3aa: CASSLPPPNEQFF

j_gene: TRBJ2-5
v_gene: TRBV28
d_gene: .
CDR3aa: CASSLITDNHKETQYF

j_gene: TRBJ2-2
v_gene: TRBV7-9
d_gene: .
CDR3aa: CASSLGDTNTGELFF

j_gene: TRBJ1-1
v_gene: TRBV14
d_gene: TRBD1
CDR3aa: CASSLNAGTGGFRAFF

j_gene: TRBJ2-5
v_gene: TRBV4-1
d_gene: .
CDR3aa: CASSQGRYQETQYF

j_gene: TRBJ1-1
v_gene: TRBV2
d_gene: .
CDR3aa: CASIREGMDTEAFF

j_gene: TRBJ1-5
v_gene: TRBV20-1
d_gene: .
CDR3aa: CSARPSGGSQPQHF